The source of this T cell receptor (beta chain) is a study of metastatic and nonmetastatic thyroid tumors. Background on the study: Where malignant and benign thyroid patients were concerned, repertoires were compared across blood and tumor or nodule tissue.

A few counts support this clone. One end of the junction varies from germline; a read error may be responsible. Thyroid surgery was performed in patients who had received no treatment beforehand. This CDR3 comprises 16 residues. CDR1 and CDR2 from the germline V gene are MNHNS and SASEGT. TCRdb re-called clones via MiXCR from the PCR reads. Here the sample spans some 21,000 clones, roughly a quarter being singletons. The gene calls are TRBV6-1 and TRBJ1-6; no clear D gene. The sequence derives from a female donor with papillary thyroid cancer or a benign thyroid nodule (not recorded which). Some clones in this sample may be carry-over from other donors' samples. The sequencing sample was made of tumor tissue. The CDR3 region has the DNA TGTGCCAGCAGTGATATTGAGAGCTCCAATAATTCACCCCTCCACTTT. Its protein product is CASSDIESSNNSPLHF.